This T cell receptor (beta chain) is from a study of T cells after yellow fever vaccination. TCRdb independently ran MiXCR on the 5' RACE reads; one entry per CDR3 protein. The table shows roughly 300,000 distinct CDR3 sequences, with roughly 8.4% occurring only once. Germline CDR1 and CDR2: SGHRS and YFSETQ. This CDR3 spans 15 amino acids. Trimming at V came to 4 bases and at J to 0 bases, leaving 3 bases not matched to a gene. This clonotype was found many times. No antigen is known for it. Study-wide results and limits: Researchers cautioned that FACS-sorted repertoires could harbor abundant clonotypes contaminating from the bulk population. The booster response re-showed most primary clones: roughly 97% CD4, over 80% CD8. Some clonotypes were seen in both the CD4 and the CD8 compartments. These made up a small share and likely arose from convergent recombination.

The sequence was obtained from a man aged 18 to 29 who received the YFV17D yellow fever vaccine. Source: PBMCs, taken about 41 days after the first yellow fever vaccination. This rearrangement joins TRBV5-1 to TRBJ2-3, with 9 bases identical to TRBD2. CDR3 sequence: CASSISGSSTDTQYF. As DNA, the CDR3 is TGCGCCAGCAGCATTAGCGGGAGCAGCACAGATACGCAGTATTTT.